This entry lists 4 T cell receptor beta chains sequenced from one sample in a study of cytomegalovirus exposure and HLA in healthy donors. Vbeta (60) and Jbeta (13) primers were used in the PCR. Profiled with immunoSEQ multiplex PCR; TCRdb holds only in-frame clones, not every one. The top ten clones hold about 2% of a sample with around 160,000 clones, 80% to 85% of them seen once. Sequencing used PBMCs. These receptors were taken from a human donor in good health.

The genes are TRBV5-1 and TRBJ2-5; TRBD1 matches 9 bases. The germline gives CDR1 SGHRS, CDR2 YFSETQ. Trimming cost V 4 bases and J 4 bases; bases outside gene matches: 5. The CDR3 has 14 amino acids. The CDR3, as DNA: TGCGCCAGCAGCCGGGACAGGGTGGGAGAGACCCAGTACTTC. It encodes CASSRDRVGETQYF.

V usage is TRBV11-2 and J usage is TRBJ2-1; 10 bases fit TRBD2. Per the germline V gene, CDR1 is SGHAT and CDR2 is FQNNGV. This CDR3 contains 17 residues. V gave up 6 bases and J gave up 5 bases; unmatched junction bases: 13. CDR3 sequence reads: CASSPDPGTSVNNEQFF. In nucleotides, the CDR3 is TGTGCCAGCAGTCCCGACCCCGGGACTAGCGTCAACAATGAGCAGTTCTTC.

The CDR3 loop is CASSLGQLLIYNEQFF. The CDR3 DNA reads as TGCGCCAGCAGCTTGGGACAGCTATTAATCTACAATGAGCAGTTCTTC. The chain carries TRBV5-1 and TRBJ2-1; TRBD1 might be the D (5 bases). Per germline, CDR1 SGHRS and CDR2 YFSETQ. Between the trimmed V and J ends, which lost 0 bases and 3 bases, there was a span of 13 bases. There are 16 residues in the CDR3.

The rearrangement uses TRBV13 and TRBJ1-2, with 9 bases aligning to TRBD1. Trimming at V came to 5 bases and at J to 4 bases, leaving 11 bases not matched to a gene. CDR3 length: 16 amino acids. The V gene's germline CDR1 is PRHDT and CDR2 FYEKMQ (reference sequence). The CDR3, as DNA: TGTGCCAGCAGCCTCGGACAGGGGTCGCTTGGCTATGGCTACACCTTC. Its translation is CASSLGQGSLGYGYTF.